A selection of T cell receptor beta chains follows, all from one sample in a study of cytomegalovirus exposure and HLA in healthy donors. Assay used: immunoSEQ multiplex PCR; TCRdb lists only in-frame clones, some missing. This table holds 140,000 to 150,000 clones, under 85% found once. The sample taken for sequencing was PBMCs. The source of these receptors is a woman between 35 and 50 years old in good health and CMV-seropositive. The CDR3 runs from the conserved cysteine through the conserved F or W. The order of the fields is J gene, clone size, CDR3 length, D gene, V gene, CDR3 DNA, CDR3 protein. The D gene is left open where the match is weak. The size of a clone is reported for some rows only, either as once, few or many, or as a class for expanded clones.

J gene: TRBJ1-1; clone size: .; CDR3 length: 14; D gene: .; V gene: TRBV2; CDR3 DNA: TGTGCCAGCAGTGGAGGGGGTTACAGCACTGAAGCTTTCTTT; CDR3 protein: CASSGGGYSTEAFF
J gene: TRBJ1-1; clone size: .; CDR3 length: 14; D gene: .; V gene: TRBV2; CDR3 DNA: TGTGCCAGCAGTGAAGCACAGGGTTTCACTGAAGCTTTCTTT; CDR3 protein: CASSEAQGFTEAFF
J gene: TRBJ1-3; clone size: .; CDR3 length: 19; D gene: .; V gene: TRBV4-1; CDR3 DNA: TGCGCCAGCAGCCAAGAGGAGGGTCAGAGGATCGACTCTGGAAACACCATATATTTT; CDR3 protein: CASSQEEGQRIDSGNTIYF
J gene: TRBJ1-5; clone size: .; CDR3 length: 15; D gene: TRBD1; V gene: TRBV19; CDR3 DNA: TGTGCCAGTATTCGGACAGGGACTAGCAATCAGCCCCAGCATTTT; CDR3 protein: CASIRTGTSNQPQHF
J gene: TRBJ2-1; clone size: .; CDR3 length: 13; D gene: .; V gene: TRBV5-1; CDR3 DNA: TGCGCCAGCAGCTTGGACAGTCTGAATGAGCAGTTCTTC; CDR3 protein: CASSLDSLNEQFF
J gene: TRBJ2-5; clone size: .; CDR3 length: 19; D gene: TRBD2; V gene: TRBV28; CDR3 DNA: TGTGCCAGCAGCTTGGACCTCGGGGTTACTAGCGGGGGGAGAGAGACCCAGTACTTC; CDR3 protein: CASSLDLGVTSGGRETQYF
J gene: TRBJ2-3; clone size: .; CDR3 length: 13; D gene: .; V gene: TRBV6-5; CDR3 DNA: TGTGCCAGCAGGGGACTGGACACAGATACGCAGTATTTT; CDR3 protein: CASRGLDTDTQYF
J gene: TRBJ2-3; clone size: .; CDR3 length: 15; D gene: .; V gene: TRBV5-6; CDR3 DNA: TGTGCCAGCAGTAATGGGGGGTTGGGCACAGATACGCAGTATTTT; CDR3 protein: CASSNGGLGTDTQYF
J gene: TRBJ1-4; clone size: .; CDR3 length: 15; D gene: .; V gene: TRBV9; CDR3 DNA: TGTGCCAGCAGCGGGGGGACGGGGGGCACCGAAAGACTGTTTTTT; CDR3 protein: CASSGGTGGTERLFF
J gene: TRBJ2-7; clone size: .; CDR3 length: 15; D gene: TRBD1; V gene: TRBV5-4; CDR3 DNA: TGTGCCAGCAGGGTGGGACAGGGTAGTACCTACGAGCAGTACTTC; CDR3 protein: CASRVGQGSTYEQYF
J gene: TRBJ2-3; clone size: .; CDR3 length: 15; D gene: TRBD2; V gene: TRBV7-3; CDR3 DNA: TGTGCCAGCAGCTTACAGCGGGGGGTCACAGATACGCAGTATTTT; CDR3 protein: CASSLQRGVTDTQYF
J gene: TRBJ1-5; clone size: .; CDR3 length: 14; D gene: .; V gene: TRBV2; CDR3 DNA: TGTGCCAGCAGTGAGATTGCGGGCAATCAGCCCCAGCATTTT; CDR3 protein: CASSEIAGNQPQHF
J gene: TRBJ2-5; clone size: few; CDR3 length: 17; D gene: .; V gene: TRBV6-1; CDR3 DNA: TGTGCCAGCAGTGAAGGGATTTGGAGCAGCCAGACAGAGACCCAGTACTTC; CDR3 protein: CASSEGIWSSQTETQYF
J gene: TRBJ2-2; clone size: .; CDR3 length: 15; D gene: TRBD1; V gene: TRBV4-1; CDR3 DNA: TGCGCCAGCAGCCAAGCGCGACAGGGGGCCGGGGAGCTGTTTTTT; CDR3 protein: CASSQARQGAGELFF
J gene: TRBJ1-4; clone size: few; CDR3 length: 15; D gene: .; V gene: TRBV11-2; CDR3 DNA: TGTGCCAGCAGCTCGTGGACAAAAGCTAATGAAAAACTGTTTTTT; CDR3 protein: CASSSWTKANEKLFF
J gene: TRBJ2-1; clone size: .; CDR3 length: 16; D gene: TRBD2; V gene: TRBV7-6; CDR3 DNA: TGTGCCAGCAGCTTAGCTCCCGGGGGGAAGTACAATGAGCAGTTCTTC; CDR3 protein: CASSLAPGGKYNEQFF